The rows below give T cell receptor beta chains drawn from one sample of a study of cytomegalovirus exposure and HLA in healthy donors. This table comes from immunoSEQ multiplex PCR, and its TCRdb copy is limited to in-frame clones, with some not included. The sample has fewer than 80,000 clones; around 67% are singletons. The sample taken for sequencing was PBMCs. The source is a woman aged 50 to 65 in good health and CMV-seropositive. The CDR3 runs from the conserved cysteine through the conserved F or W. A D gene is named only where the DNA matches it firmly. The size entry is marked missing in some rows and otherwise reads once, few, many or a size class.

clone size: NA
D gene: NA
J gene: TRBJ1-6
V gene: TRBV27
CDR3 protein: CASSLKGDRIRGSYNSPLHF
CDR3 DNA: TGTGCCAGCAGTTTAAAGGGAGATCGAATCCGGGGCTCCTATAATTCACCCCTCCACTTT

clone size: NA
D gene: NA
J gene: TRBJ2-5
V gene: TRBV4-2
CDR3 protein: CASSLTTRVGAETQYF
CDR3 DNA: TGTGCCAGCAGCCTAACCACCAGGGTAGGCGCGGAGACCCAGTACTTC

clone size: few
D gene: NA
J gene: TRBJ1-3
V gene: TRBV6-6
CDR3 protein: CASSISTENTIYF
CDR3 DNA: TGTGCCAGCAGTATATCGACAGAGAACACCATATATTTT

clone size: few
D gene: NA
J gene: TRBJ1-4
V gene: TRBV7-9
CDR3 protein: CASSPRTDSNEKLFF
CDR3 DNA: TGTGCCAGCAGCCCCCGGACAGATTCTAATGAAAAACTGTTTTTT

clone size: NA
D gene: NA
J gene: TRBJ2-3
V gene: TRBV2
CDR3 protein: CASSVGDSTDTQYF
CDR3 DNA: TGTGCCAGCAGTGTCGGGGATAGCACAGATACGCAGTATTTT

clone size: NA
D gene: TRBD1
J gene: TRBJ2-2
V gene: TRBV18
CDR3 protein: CASSPPGQGNTGELFF
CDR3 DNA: TGTGCCAGCTCACCTCCGGGACAGGGAAACACCGGGGAGCTGTTTTTT

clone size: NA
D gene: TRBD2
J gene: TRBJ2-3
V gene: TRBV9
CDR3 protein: CASSVAGGGADTQYF
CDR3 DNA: TGTGCCAGCAGCGTAGCGGGCGGGGGGGCCGATACGCAGTATTTT

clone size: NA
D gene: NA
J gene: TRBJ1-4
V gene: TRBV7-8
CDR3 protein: CASRTGARGEKLFF
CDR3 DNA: TGTGCCAGCAGGACCGGGGCCAGGGGTGAAAAACTGTTTTTT

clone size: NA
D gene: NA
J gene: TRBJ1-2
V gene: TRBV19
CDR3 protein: CASSMGGIGYTF
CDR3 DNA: TGTGCCAGTAGTATGGGAGGGATCGGCTACACCTTC

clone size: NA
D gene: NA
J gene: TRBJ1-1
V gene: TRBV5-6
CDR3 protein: CASKPLGQGRNTEAFF
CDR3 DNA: TGTGCCAGCAAACCCTTGGGGCAGGGGCGAAACACTGAAGCTTTCTTT

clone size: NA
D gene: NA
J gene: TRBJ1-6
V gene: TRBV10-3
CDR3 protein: CAISMDGKSSYNSPLHF
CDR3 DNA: TGTGCCATCAGCATGGACGGGAAAAGCTCCTATAATTCACCCCTCCACTTT

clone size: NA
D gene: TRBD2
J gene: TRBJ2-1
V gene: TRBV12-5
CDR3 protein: CASGPTSGGHNEQFF
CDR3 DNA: TGTGCTAGTGGCCCCACTAGCGGGGGGCACAATGAGCAGTTCTTC

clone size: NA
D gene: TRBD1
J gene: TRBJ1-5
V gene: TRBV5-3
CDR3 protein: CARSLVAGGRNQPQHF
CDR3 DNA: TGTGCCAGAAGCTTGGTGGCAGGGGGACGCAATCAGCCCCAGCATTTT

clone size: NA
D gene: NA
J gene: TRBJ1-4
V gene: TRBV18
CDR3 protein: CASSPLGPENGIREEKLFF
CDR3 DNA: TGTGCCAGCTCACCTTTAGGACCGGAAAACGGGATCAGAGAGGAAAAACTGTTTTTT

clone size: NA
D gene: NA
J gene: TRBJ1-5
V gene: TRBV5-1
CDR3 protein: CASSPNTGMGQPQHF
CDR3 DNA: TGCGCCAGCAGCCCAAACACGGGTATGGGTCAGCCCCAGCATTTT

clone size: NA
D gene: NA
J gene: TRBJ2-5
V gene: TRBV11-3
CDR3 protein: CASSRGKETQYF
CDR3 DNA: TGTGCCAGCAGTCGAGGGAAAGAGACCCAGTACTTC

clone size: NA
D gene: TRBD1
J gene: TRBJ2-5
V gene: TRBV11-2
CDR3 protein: CASSLRWGTGLQETQYF
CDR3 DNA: TGTGCCAGCAGCTTGAGGTGGGGGACAGGGCTCCAAGAGACCCAGTACTTC

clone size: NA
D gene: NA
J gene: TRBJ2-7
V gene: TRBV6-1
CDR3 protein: CASSPPSAYEQYF
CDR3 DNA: TGTGCCAGCAGTCCCCCCTCGGCCTACGAGCAGTACTTC

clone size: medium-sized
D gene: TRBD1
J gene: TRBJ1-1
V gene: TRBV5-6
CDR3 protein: CASSLAQGALNTEAFF
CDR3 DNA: TGTGCCAGCAGCTTGGCGCAGGGGGCTCTGAACACTGAAGCTTTCTTT

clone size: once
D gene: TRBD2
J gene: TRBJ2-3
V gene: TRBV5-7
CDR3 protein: CASSLGHRGGQRTDTQYF
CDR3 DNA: TGTGCCAGCAGCTTGGGCCATCGCGGGGGTCAACGCACAGATACGCAGTATTTT

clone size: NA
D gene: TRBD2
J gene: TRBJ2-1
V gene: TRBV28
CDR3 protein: CASSQAGDYNEQFF
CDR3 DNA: TGTGCCAGCAGTCAAGCGGGAGACTACAATGAGCAGTTCTTC

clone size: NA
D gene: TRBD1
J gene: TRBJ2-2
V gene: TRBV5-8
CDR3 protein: CASSSGTGFSGELFF
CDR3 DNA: TGTGCCAGCAGCTCCGGGACAGGGTTTTCCGGGGAGCTGTTTTTT

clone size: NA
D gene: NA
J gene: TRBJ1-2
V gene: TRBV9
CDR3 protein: CASSVTGYYGYTF
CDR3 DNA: TGTGCCAGCAGCGTCACAGGATACTATGGCTACACCTTC

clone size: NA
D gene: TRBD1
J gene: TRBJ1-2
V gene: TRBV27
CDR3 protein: CASSLLQGLGGYTF
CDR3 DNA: TGTGCCAGCAGTTTATTACAGGGGTTAGGTGGCTACACCTTC

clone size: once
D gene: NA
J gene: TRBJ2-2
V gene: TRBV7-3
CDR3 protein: CASSPGGTANTGELFF
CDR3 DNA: TGTGCCAGCAGCCCAGGGGGGACCGCGAACACCGGGGAGCTGTTTTTT

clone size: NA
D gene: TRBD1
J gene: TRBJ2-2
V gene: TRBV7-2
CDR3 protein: CASSPRGTGTGANTGELFF
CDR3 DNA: TGTGCCAGCAGCCCCAGAGGTACCGGGACAGGGGCGAACACCGGGGAGCTGTTTTTT

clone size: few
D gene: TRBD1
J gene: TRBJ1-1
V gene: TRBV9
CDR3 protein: CASSDQRDRGDPTTEAFF
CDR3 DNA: TGTGCCAGCAGCGACCAAAGGGACAGGGGCGACCCTACGACTGAAGCTTTCTTT

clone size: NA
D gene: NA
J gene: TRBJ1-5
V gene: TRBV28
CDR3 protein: CASMGHLYSNQPQHF
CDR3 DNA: TGTGCCAGCATGGGACACTTATATAGCAATCAGCCCCAGCATTTT

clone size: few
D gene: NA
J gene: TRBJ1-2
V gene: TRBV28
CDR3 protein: CASSSPRSSYGYTF
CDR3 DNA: TGTGCCAGCAGTTCCCCTCGGTCCTCCTATGGCTACACCTTC

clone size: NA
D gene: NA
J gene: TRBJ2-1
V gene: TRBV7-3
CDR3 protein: CASSRGGEQFF
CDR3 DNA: TGTGCCAGCAGCCGGGGAGGTGAGCAGTTCTTC